The clone carrying this TCR beta chain has a single count. As yet, its antigen is unknown. This sample is drawn from a study of T cell responses to AZD1222 COVID-19 vaccine. The germline V gene encodes CDR1 SQVTM and CDR2 ANQGSEA. There are 11 residues in the CDR3. V lost 3 bases to trimming and J lost 7 bases, with 7 bases between them. Study-wide results and caveats: In all cases, repertoires were sampled only after the peak T cell response. There were vaccine-associated CD4 TCRs across spike, dominant at 160-218 and 743-854.

TCRdb's copy holds only in-frame clones and misses some; the assay was immunoSEQ multiplex PCR. This repertoire shows more than 95,000 clones, approximately 85% found once; its top ten account for roughly 4%. The chain carries TRBV29-1 and TRBJ2-1; no firm D call. This receptor was identified in an adult who received the AZD1222 COVID-19 vaccine. This specimen was peripheral blood, taken 28 days after the second AZD1222 dose. The CDR3 protein is CSVEGKNEQFF. The CDR3 bases are TGCAGCGTTGAGGGTAAGAATGAGCAGTTCTTC.